These 13 T cell receptor beta chains came from one sample sequenced in a study of cytomegalovirus exposure and HLA in healthy donors. PCR amplification relied on 60 Vbeta primers (plus 13 Jbeta primers). Method: immunoSEQ multiplex PCR; TCRdb's copy keeps in-frame clones and lacks some. This sample has 150,000 to 200,000 clones; 70% to 80% occur once, and the top ten carry around 1.9%. The specimen sequenced was PBMCs. These receptors were collected from a man aged 25 to 45 in good health and CMV-seronegative.

V and J are TRBV6-6 and TRBJ2-7, with D maybe TRBD1 (5 bases). The ends were cut back, 5 bases at V and 12 bases at J, with 20 bases in the middle. CDR3 size: 13 residues. Germline V gene data show CDR1 as MNHNY and CDR2 as SVGAGI (reference sequence). Here the CDR3 reads CASSREVQGITYF. CDR3 in DNA: TGTGCCAGCAGTCGCGAGGTTCAGGGTATCACGTACTTC.

The V and J genes are TRBV7-9 and TRBJ1-1; possible D gene TRBD1, 6 bases. The ends were cut back, 1 base at V and 4 bases at J, with 10 bases in the middle. The CDR3 consists of 14 residues. Germline V gives CDR1 SEHNR, CDR2 FQNEAQ (reference sequence). The CDR3 region has the DNA TGTGCCAGCAGCTTAGAGAGACAGGCCACTGAAGCTTTCTTT. Translating it yields CASSLERQATEAFF.

The chain carries TRBV5-5 and TRBJ1-5; D is unresolved. The CDR3 contains 14 residues. The V gene lost 4 bases and the J gene lost 4 bases, with 12 bases spanning the gap. Germline CDR1 and CDR2: SGHKS and YYEKEE (reference sequence). As DNA, the CDR3 is TGTGCCAGCAGCCAAAGCTTGGAGAATCAGCCCCAGCATTTT. It is translated as CASSQSLENQPQHF.

The rearrangement joins TRBV6-6 to TRBJ1-5, with D perhaps matching TRBD1 (5 bases). Germline CDR1 MNHNY, CDR2 SVGAGI (reference sequence). The CDR3 covers 13 residues. Trimming left V 10 bases short and J 4 bases short, with 14 bases between. CDR3 coding DNA: TGTGCCACCTCTTTGGGGGGGAATCAGCCCCAGCATTTT. Translating it yields CATSLGGNQPQHF.

In regard to this clone: At the DNA level, this CDR3 is encoded by other sequences in the same sample as well. This chain links TRBV20-1 with TRBJ2-1; 7 nucleotides match TRBD2. This CDR3 is built from 11 residues. Per germline, CDR1 DFQATT and CDR2 SNEGSKA (reference sequence). Trimming took 6 bases from V and 6 from J; bases not matched to a gene: 2. The CDR3 nucleotides are TGCAGTGCCCCTAGCGGCAATGAGCAGTTCTTC. Translating gives CSAPSGNEQFF.

The chain employs TRBV5-1 and TRBJ2-7; tentative D call: TRBD2 (6 bases). The length of the CDR3 is 15 residues. The germline gives CDR1 SGHRS, CDR2 YFSETQ. The V and J ends lost 2 bases and 7 bases respectively, with 19 bases between them. The DNA of the CDR3 is TGCGCCAGCAGCTTTGGAAGCCGGGAGCCTTGGGAGCAGTACTTC. Translation gives CASSFGSREPWEQYF.

V usage is TRBV19 and J usage is TRBJ2-3, with 9 nucleotides matching TRBD2. The V and J ends lost 3 bases and 2 bases, in that order; junction bases with no gene match: 6. This CDR3 has 16 amino acids. Looked up from germline, CDR1 is LNHDA and CDR2 is SQIVND (reference sequence). CDR3 loop: CASSILPSGDTDTQYF. The CDR3 nucleotides read TGTGCCAGTAGTATCCTGCCTAGCGGGGACACAGATACGCAGTATTTT.

This CDR3 reads CASSLRLAEKNTGELFF. The DNA of the CDR3 is TGTGCCAGCAGCTTAAGACTAGCGGAAAAAAACACCGGGGAGCTGTTTTTT. This rearrangement joins TRBV7-6 to TRBJ2-2, with TRBD2 identical over 9 bases. V dropped 2 bases and J dropped 2; count of bases not matched to a gene: 6. The CDR3 runs 17 residues. From germline, CDR1 is SGHVS and CDR2 FNYEAQ.

This clone was seen just once. The V gene is TRBV14, the J gene TRBJ2-6, with 11 bases identical to TRBD1. V lost 1 base to trimming and J lost 0 bases; unmatched junction nucleotides: 8. The CDR3 consists of 20 residues. Germline V gives CDR1 SGHDN, CDR2 FVKESK. DNA of the CDR3: TGTGCCAGCAGCCAAGCCTTGGACAGGGGGCCATTCTCTGGGGCCAACGTCCTGACTTTC. This gives the protein CASSQALDRGPFSGANVLTF.

CDR3 sequence (DNA): TGCAGTGCTCGGAGTCAAGAGACCCAGTACTTC. The encoded protein is CSARSQETQYF. The rearrangement joins TRBV20-1 to TRBJ2-5, with D hard to call. Germline loops: CDR1 DFQATT, CDR2 SNEGSKA (reference sequence). The length of the CDR3 is 11 residues. The V and J ends lost 5 bases and 2 bases respectively, with 6 bases between them.

In DNA, the CDR3 is TGTGCCAGCAGCCAGACAGGGGTACAAGAGACCCAGTACTTC. This gives the protein CASSQTGVQETQYF. V and J are TRBV7-9 and TRBJ2-5; 8 bases fit TRBD1. The trim removed 5 bases at V and 2 bases at J, leaving 4 bases unmatched. Germline V lookup: CDR1 SEHNR, CDR2 FQNEAQ (reference sequence). There are 14 residues in the CDR3.

The chain links TRBV28 to TRBJ1-5; TRBD1 is a possible D gene (6 bases). V was cut by 4 bases and J by 3 bases, with 10 bases left in between. CDR1 and CDR2 from the germline V gene are MDHEN and SYDVKM. The length of the CDR3 is 14 residues. This CDR3 is CASSSGQSNQPQHF. In nucleotides, the CDR3 is TGTGCCAGCAGTTCCGGACAGTCCAATCAGCCCCAGCATTTT.

The V gene is TRBV10-1, the J gene TRBJ2-2; 9 positions match TRBD1. The CDR3 extends over 15 amino acids. J gave up 3 bases and V 2 bases, and 1 base lay outside the gene matches. In germline, CDR1 is WNHNN, CDR2 SYGVQD (reference sequence). CDR3 protein: CASSEGDRDTGELFF. The CDR3 DNA follows: TGCGCCAGCAGTGAGGGGGACAGGGACACCGGGGAGCTGTTTTTT.